These 4 T cell receptor beta chains were all obtained from the same sample, sequenced in a study of blood T cell repertoires in COVID-19. Only in-frame clones appear in the TCRdb table, and some are missing; sequencing was by immunoSEQ multiplex PCR. This table has approximately 440,000 clones, around 90% appearing once. Sequencing was performed on PBMCs or T cells enriched from blood (not recorded which). These receptors were obtained from a woman between 18 and 29 years old who had recovered from COVID-19.

To note about this clone: Other DNA sequences in the sample encode the same CDR3. CDR3 DNA sequence: TGTGCCAGCAGTTCAGGGTCCATGAACACTGAAGCTTTCTTT. Amino acids: CASSSGSMNTEAFF. The chain employs TRBV28 and TRBJ1-1; possible D gene TRBD1, 5 bases. The germline CDR1 and CDR2 sequences are MDHEN and SYDVKM. V lost 4 bases, J lost 0 bases, and 9 bases lay in between. The CDR3 has 14 amino acids.

Regarding this clone: Other DNA sequences in this specimen translate into the identical CDR3. This chain uses TRBV4-1 with TRBJ1-5; D uncertain. Looked up from germline, CDR1 is MGHRA and CDR2 is YSYEKL. Trimming took 1 base from V and 4 from J, leaving 8 bases between them. CDR3 length: 14 amino acids. The CDR3 here is CASSQVTGNQPQHF. The CDR3 DNA reads TGCGCCAGCAGCCAAGTCACGGGAAATCAGCCCCAGCATTTT.

This chain uses TRBV7-2 with TRBJ1-6; maybe TRBD1 (5 bases). Trimming took off 3 bases at V and 8 bases at J, with 14 bases between the two ends. This CDR3 spans 15 amino acids. CDR1 SGHTA and CDR2 FQGNSA come from the germline V gene. CDR3 nucleotide sequence: TGTGCCAGCAGCTTTCAGCAGCCGGGGGATTCACCCCTCCACTTT. Translation: CASSFQQPGDSPLHF.

The V call is TRBV5-1, the J call TRBJ1-1; 7 bases line up with TRBD1. This CDR3 has 14 amino acids. The germline V gene has CDR1 SGHRS and CDR2 YFSETQ. After removal of 4 bases from V and 5 bases from J, the junction contained 8 bases not matched to a gene. The CDR3 DNA follows: TGCGCCAGCAGCACAGACAGGGCCGGAACTGAAGCTTTCTTT. Protein sequence: CASSTDRAGTEAFF.